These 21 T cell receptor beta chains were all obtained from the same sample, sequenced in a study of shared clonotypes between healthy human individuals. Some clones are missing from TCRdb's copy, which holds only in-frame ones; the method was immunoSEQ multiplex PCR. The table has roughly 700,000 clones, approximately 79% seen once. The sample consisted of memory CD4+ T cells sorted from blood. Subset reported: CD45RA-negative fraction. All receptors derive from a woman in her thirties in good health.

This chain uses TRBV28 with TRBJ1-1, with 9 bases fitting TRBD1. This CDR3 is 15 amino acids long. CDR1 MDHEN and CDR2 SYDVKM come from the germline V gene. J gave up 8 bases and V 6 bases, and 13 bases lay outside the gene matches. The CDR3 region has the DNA TGTGCCAGCAGCTTTGGGACAGGGTCCAGGCAAGAAGCTTTCTTT. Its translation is CASSFGTGSRQEAFF. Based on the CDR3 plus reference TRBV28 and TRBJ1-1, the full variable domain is DVKVTQSSRYLVKRTGEKVFLECVQDMDHENMFWYRQDPGLGLRLIYFSYDVKMKEKGDIPEGYSVSREKKERFSLILESASTNQTSMYLCASSFGTGSRQEAFFGQGTRLTVV.

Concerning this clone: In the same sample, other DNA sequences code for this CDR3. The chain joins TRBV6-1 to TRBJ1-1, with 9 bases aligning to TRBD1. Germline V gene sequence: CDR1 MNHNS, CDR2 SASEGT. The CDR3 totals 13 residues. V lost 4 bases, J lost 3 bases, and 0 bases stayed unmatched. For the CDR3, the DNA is TGTGCCAGCAGTGGACAGGGGGACACTGAAGCTTTCTTT. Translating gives CASSGQGDTEAFF.

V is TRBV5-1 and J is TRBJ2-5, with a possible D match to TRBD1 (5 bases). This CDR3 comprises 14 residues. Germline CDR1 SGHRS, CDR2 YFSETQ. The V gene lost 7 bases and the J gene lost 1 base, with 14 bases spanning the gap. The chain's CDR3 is CASARQPSQETQYF. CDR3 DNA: TGCGCCAGCGCCCGACAGCCTTCCCAAGAGACCCAGTACTTC.

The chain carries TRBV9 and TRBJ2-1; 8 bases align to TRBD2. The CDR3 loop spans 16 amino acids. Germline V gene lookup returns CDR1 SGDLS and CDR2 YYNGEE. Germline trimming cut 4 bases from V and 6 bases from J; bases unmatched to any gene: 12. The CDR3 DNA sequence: TGTGCCAGCAGCACTAGAGCGGGGGCGGGCGGCAATGAGCAGTTCTTC. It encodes CASSTRAGAGGNEQFF.

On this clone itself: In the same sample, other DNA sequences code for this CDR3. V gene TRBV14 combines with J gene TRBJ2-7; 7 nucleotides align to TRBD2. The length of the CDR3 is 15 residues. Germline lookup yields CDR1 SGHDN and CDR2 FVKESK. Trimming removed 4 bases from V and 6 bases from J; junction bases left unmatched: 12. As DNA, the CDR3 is TGTGCCAGCAGCCCACCGGGACTACTGGAGAGCGAGCAGTACTTC. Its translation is CASSPPGLLESEQYF. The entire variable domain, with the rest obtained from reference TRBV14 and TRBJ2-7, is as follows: EAGVTQFPSHSVIEKGQTVTLRCDPISGHDNLYWYRRVMGKEIKFLLHFVKESKQDESGMPNNRFLAERTGGTYSTLKVQPAELEDSGVYFCASSPPGLLESEQYFGPGTRLTVT.

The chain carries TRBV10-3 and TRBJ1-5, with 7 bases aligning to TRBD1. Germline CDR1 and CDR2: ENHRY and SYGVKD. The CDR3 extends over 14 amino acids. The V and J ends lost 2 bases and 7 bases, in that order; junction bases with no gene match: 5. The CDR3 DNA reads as TGTGCCATCAGTGAGGGGGACAGTGGACAGCCCCAGCATTTT. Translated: CAISEGDSGQPQHF.

CDR3 sequence reads: CASRGDAYEQYF. DNA of the CDR3: TGTGCCAGCAGGGGGGATGCCTACGAGCAGTACTTC. The chain employs TRBV2 and TRBJ2-7; perhaps D is TRBD1 or TRBD2 (5 bases each). The CDR3 totals 12 residues. V lost 6 bases, J lost 2 bases, and 8 bases lay in between. Germline-derived CDR1 and CDR2 are SNHLY and FYNNEI.

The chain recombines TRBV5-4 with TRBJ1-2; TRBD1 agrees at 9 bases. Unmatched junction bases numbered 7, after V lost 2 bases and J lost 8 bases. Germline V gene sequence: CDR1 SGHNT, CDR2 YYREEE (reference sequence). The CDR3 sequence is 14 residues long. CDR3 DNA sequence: TGTGCCAGCAGCTTAAGGAGGACAGGGGACGGCTACACCTTC. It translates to CASSLRRTGDGYTF.

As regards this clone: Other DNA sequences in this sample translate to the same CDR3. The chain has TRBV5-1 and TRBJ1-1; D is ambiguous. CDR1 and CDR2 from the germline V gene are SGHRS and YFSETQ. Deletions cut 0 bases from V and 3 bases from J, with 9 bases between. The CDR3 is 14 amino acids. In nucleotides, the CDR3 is TGCGCCAGCAGCTTGGGGTCGAGAGACACTGAAGCTTTCTTT. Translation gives CASSLGSRDTEAFF.

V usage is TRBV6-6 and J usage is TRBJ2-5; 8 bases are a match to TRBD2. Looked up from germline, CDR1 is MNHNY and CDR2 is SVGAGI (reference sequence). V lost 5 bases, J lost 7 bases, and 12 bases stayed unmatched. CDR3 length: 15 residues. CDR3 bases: TGTGCCAGCAGTCTTCGACACCCCCGGGGGGGGACCCAGTACTTC. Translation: CASSLRHPRGGTQYF.

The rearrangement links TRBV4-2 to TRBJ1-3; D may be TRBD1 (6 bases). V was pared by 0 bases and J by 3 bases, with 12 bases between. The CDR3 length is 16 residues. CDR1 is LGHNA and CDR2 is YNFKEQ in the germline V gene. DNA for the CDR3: TGTGCCAGCAGCCAAGATTCCGCAGGGGATGGAAACACCATATATTTT. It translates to CASSQDSAGDGNTIYF.

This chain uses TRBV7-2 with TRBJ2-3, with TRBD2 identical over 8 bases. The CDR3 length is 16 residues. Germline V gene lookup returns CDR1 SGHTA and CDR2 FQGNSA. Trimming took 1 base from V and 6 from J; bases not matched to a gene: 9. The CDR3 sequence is CASSLVFGRASDTQYF. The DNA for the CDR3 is TGTGCCAGCAGCTTAGTTTTCGGGAGGGCTTCCGATACGCAGTATTTT.

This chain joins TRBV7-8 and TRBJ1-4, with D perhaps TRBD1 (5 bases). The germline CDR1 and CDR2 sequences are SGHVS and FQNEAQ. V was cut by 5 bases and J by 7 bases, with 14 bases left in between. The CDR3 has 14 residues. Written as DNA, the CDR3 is TGTGCCAGCAGCCGGGGCGGGGGGTTTGAAAAACTGTTTTTT. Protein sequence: CASSRGGGFEKLFF.

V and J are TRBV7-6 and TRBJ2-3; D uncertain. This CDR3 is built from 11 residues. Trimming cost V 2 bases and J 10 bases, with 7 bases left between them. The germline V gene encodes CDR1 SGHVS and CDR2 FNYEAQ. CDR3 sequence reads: CASSLSGAQYF. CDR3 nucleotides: TGTGCCAGCAGCTTAAGTGGGGCGCAGTATTTT. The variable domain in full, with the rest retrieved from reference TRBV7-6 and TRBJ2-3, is GAGVSQSPRYKVTKRGQDVALRCDPISGHVSLYWYRQALGQGPEFLTYFNYEAQQDKSGLPNDRFSAERPEGSISTLTIQRTEQRDSAMYRCASSLSGAQYFGPGTRLTVL.

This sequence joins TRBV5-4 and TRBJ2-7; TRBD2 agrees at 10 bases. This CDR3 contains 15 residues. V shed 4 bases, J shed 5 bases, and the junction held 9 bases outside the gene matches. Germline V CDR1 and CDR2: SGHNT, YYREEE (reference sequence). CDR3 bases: TGTGCCAGCAGCCGATCTAGCGGGAGCTCACACGAGCAGTACTTC. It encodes CASSRSSGSSHEQYF.

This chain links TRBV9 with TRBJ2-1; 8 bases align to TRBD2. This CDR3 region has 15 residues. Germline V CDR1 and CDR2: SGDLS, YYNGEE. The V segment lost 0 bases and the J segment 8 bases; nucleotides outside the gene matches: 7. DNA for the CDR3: TGTGCCAGCAGCGTAGGGCTAGCGGGTACGGATGAGCAGTTCTTC. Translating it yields CASSVGLAGTDEQFF.

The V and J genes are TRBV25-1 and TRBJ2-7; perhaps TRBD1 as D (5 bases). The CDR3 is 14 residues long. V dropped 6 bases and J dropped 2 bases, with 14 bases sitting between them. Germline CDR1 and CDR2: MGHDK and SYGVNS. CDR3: CASSHDSHTYEQYF. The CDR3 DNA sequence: TGTGCCAGCAGCCACGACAGCCATACCTACGAGCAGTACTTC.

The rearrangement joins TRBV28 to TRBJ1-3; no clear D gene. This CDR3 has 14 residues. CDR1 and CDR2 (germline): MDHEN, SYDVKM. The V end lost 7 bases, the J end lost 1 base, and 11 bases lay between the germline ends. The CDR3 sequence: CASTRRRSGNTIYF. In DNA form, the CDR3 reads TGTGCCAGCACTCGGAGGAGGTCTGGAAACACCATATATTTT.

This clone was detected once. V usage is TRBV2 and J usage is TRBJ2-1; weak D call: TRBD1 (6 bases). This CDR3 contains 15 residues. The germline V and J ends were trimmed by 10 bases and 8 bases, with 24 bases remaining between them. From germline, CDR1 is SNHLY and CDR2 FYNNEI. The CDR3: CATSKGDILKYEQFF. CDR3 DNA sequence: TGTGCCACCTCAAAGGGGGACATATTAAAATATGAGCAGTTCTTC.

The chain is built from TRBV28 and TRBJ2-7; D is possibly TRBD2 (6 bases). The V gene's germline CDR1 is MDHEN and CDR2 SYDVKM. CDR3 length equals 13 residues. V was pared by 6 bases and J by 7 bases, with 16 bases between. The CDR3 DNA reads TGTGCCAGCAGACCTCCGGGACTGCGGGAGCAGTACTTC. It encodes CASRPPGLREQYF.

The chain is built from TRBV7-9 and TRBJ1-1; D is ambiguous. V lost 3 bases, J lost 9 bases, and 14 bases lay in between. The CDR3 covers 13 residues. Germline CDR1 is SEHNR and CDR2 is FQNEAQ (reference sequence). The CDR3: CASSLEVLMKAFF. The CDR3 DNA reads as TGTGCCAGCAGCTTGGAGGTACTGATGAAAGCTTTCTTT.